A selection of T cell receptor beta chains follows, all from one sample in a study of blood T cell repertoires in COVID-19. TCRdb's copy holds only in-frame clones and misses some; the assay was immunoSEQ multiplex PCR. The repertoire holds around 60,000 clones, with roughly 86% as singletons. Sequencing was carried out using peripheral blood. The receptors were gathered from a man aged 50-59 years with active COVID-19. CDR3s include the opening cysteine and the closing phenylalanine or tryptophan. A D gene is named only where the DNA matches it firmly. Only part of the rows carry a size: once, few, many, or a class if the clone is expanded.

>TRBJ1-4|few|TRBV7-9|-
TGTGCCAGCAGCCTGACTGACCAACCCGAAAAACTGTTTTTT
CASSLTDQPEKLFF
>TRBJ1-1|-|TRBV27|TRBD1
TGTGCCAGCAGTTATCCCCTTCGACAGGGCGAGAACACTGAAGCTTTCTTT
CASSYPLRQGENTEAFF
>TRBJ1-5|-|TRBV19|-
TGTGCCAGTAGCCCCAGGGTCCCAGGTACTAGCAATCAGCCCCAGCATTTT
CASSPRVPGTSNQPQHF
>TRBJ1-3|-|TRBV5-6|TRBD1
TGTGCCAGCAGCTTCATAGGGGGCGCGTCTGGAAACACCATATATTTT
CASSFIGGASGNTIYF
>TRBJ1-5|-|TRBV7-2|-
TGTGCCAGCAGCTTGCAGGGTAATCAGCCCCAGCATTTT
CASSLQGNQPQHF
>TRBJ2-3|-|TRBV3-1/TRBV3-2|TRBD1
TGTGCCAGCAGCCCGGGACAGGGGGTGACAGATACGCAGTATTTT
CASSPGQGVTDTQYF
>TRBJ2-2|-|TRBV29-1|-
TGCAGCGTTAGTGGGGCAACGAACACCGGGGAGCTGTTTTTT
CSVSGATNTGELFF
>TRBJ1-2|-|TRBV7-2|TRBD1
TGTGCCAGCAGTCTGTCTCAGCGACAGGGTAGGAATGGCTACACCTTC
CASSLSQRQGRNGYTF
>TRBJ2-1|-|TRBV6-5|-
TGTGCCAGCTCCCTCGCAGGGGATCCCTACAATGAGCAGTTCTTC
CASSLAGDPYNEQFF
>TRBJ1-5|-|TRBV10-2|-
TGCGCCAGCACCCCGACAAGCAATCAGCCCCAGCATTTT
CASTPTSNQPQHF
>TRBJ2-5|-|TRBV5-1|TRBD1
TGCGCCAGCAGCTTGGCCGGGACAGGGCAAGAGACCCAGTACTTC
CASSLAGTGQETQYF
>TRBJ2-7|-|TRBV6-6|TRBD2
TGTGCCAGCAGTTTCTTAGCGGGGAGTTACGAGCAGTACTTC
CASSFLAGSYEQYF
>TRBJ1-5|few|TRBV7-2|-
TGTGCCAGCAGCTCCCCGGGAGTCGGGAATCAGCCCCAGCATTTT
CASSSPGVGNQPQHF
>TRBJ1-6|-|TRBV4-1|-
TGCGCCAGCAGCCAAGTTACCTCCAGAAAAAATTCACCCCTCCACTTT
CASSQVTSRKNSPLHF
>TRBJ1-2|-|TRBV19|-
TGTGCCAGTAGATCCCCTGACGGGAACTATGGCTACACCTTC
CASRSPDGNYGYTF
>TRBJ1-1|-|TRBV6-6|-
TGTGCCAGCAGTCCTACAGGGAGGGGGTCTGAAGCTTTCTTT
CASSPTGRGSEAFF
>TRBJ2-2|-|TRBV4-3|TRBD2
TGCGCCAGCAGCCAATTGACTAGCGGGGGGGAAAACACCGGGGAGCTGTTTTTT
CASSQLTSGGENTGELFF
>TRBJ1-2|-|TRBV7-9|-
TGTGCCAGCAGCTTAGGGGCAGGGCAAACCTATGGCTACACCTTC
CASSLGAGQTYGYTF
>TRBJ2-7|-|TRBV13|-
TGTGCCAGCAGCCTACTGATCTACAGCTACGAGCAGTACTTC
CASSLLIYSYEQYF
>TRBJ2-1|once|TRBV13|TRBD2
TGTGCCAGCAGCCTCGGGGGGGCGGGAACTTACAATGAGCAGTTCTTC
CASSLGGAGTYNEQFF
>TRBJ1-4|-|TRBV4-1|-
TGCGCCAGCAGCCAAGGTCGAATCGGGGGGGGGAATGAAAAACTGTTTTTT
CASSQGRIGGGNEKLFF
>TRBJ1-5|-|TRBV5-8|-
TGTGCCAGCAGCTTTTTGGGGAGCGGCAATCAGCCCCAGCATTTT
CASSFLGSGNQPQHF
>TRBJ1-2|-|TRBV19|TRBD1
TGTGCCGGGAGAACAGGGGGCAGCGATGGCTACACCTTC
CAGRTGGSDGYTF
>TRBJ2-3|-|TRBV11-2|-
TGTGCCAGCAGCTTAGGAGTCGCGGGGCTCATTAGCACAGATACGCAGTATTTT
CASSLGVAGLISTDTQYF
>TRBJ1-4|-|TRBV7-8|TRBD1
TGTGCCAGCAGCTTAGAACAGGGGTGGGCAAAACTGTTTTTT
CASSLEQGWAKLFF
>TRBJ1-2|once|TRBV5-6|-
TGTGCCAGCAGCGCCGGGGGTTTCGGCTACACCTTC
CASSAGGFGYTF
>TRBJ2-7|-|TRBV12-3/TRBV12-4|-
TGTGCCAGCAGACTCGGACAGACCTACGAGCAGTACTTC
CASRLGQTYEQYF
>TRBJ1-4|-|TRBV30|TRBD1
TGTGCCTGGAGCCCGATGACAGGGCGGTGGGAAAAACTGTTTTTT
CAWSPMTGRWEKLFF
>TRBJ2-3|-|TRBV7-9|TRBD2
TGTGCCAGCAGCAATCCTAGCGGGGGGGATACGCAGTATTTT
CASSNPSGGDTQYF
>TRBJ2-2|-|TRBV18|-
TGTGCCAGCTCCTCTCAGAACGCGAACACCGGGGAGCTGTTTTTT
CASSSQNANTGELFF
>TRBJ1-5|-|TRBV19|TRBD1
TGTGCCAGTACCCGAACGACAGGGGAACAGCCCCAGCATTTT
CASTRTTGEQPQHF
>TRBJ2-3|-|TRBV19|TRBD1
TGTGCCAGTAGGGACAGGGGATTCATGGATACGCAGTATTTT
CASRDRGFMDTQYF